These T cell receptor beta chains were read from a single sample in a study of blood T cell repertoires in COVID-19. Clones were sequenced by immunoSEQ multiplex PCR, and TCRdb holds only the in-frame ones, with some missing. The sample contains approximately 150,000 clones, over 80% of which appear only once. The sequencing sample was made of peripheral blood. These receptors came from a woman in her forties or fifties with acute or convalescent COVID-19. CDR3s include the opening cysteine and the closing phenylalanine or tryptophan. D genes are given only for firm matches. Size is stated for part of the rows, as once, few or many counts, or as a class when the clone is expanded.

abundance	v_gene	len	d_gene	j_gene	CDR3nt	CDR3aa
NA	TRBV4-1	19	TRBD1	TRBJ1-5	TGCGCCAGCAGCCAAGAGGGTGGACAGGGCCCTTATAGCAATCAGCCCCAGCATTTT	CASSQEGGQGPYSNQPQHF
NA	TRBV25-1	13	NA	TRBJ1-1	TGTGCCAGCAGTCCGGGGGGGGACACTGAAGCTTTCTTT	CASSPGGDTEAFF
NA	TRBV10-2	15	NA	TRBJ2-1	TGCGCCAGCAGTGTATTGACGTTCCAGGGGAATGAGCAGTTCTTC	CASSVLTFQGNEQFF
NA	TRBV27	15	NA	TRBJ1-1	TGTGCCAGCAGCTCCCAGGGGACGAGAACATATGAAGCTTTCTTT	CASSSQGTRTYEAFF
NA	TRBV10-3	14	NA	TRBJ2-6	TGTGCCATCAGTGTCGTCTCTGGGGCCAACGTCCTGACTTTC	CAISVVSGANVLTF
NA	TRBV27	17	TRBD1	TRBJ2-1	TGTGCCAGCAGTTTAGGGATCGGACAGGGGTACTACAATGAGCAGTTCTTC	CASSLGIGQGYYNEQFF
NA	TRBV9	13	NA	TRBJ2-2	TGTGCCAGCAGCGTAGGAGCCCCCGGGGAGCTGTTTTTT	CASSVGAPGELFF
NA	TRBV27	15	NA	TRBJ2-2	TGTGCCAGCAGTGTCGGGACACTCAACACCGGGGAGCTGTTTTTT	CASSVGTLNTGELFF
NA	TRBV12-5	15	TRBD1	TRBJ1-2	TGTGCTAGTGGCTTGGGACAGAGGCTTGGTTATGGCTACACCTTC	CASGLGQRLGYGYTF
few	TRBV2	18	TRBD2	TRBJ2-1	TGTGCCAGCAGTCCCTCTTGGACTAGTCGGAGCTCCTACAATGAGCAGTTCTTC	CASSPSWTSRSSYNEQFF
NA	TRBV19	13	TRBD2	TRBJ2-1	TGTGCCAGTAGGCTAGCGGGAGTCAATGAGCAGTTCTTC	CASRLAGVNEQFF
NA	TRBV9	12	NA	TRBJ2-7	TGTGCCAGCAGCCCCAGTCCCTACGAGCAGTACTTC	CASSPSPYEQYF
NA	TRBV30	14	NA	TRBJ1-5	TGTGCCTGGGCGGGCGGGCAAGACAATCAGCCCCAGCATTTT	CAWAGGQDNQPQHF
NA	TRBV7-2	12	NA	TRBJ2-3	TGTGCCAGCAGCTCGTACACAGATACGCAGTATTTT	CASSSYTDTQYF
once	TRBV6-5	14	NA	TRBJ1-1	TGTGCCAGCAGTTACTCTGATTTCGGCACTGAAGCTTTCTTT	CASSYSDFGTEAFF
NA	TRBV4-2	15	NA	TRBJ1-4	TGTGCCAGCAGCCAAGTAGGAGGCAGCCATGAAAAACTGTTTTTT	CASSQVGGSHEKLFF
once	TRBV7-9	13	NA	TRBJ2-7	TGTGCCAGCAGCTTAGGACTAGCCTACGAGCAGTACTTC	CASSLGLAYEQYF
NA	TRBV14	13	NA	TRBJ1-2	TGTGCCAGCAGCCAAAGACAGGCTTATGGCTACACCTTC	CASSQRQAYGYTF
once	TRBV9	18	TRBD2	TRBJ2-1	TGTGCCAGCAGCGGGATACATTCCGGGACTAGCTACCCCAATGAGCAGTTCTTC	CASSGIHSGTSYPNEQFF
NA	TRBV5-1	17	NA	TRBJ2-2	TGCGCCAGCAGCTTGGCACGCGGGGAGATGAACACCGGGGAGCTGTTTTTT	CASSLARGEMNTGELFF
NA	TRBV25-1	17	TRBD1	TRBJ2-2	TGTGCCAGCAGTGACCGACAGGGCACCATTGGGACCGGGGAGCTGTTTTTT	CASSDRQGTIGTGELFF
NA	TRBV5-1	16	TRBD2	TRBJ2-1	TGCGCCAGCAGCTCAGTAGCGGGAGCGGCTTACAATGAGCAGTTCTTC	CASSSVAGAAYNEQFF